One and the same sample provided the 30 T cell receptor beta chains below, sequenced in a study of blood T cell repertoires in COVID-19. Clones were read by immunoSEQ multiplex PCR, and TCRdb kept only the in-frame ones, dropping some. Of approximately 150,000 clones in the sample, roughly 90% were seen once. The sample consisted of peripheral blood. These receptors were obtained from a woman aged 50 to 60 with acute or convalescent COVID-19.

This rearrangement joins TRBV9 to TRBJ1-2, with D perhaps matching TRBD1 (5 bases). CDR3 size: 13 residues. CDR1 is SGDLS and CDR2 is YYNGEE in the germline V gene. V lost 4 bases and J lost 4, with 11 bases in between. The CDR3 coding sequence is TGTGCCAGCAGCCATAGACAGTTCTATGGCTACACCTTC. Translating gives CASSHRQFYGYTF.

This clone was observed once. This chain connects TRBV15 to TRBJ2-5; D is possibly TRBD2 (6 bases). V was pared by 1 base and J by 0 bases, with 6 bases between. The CDR3 loop spans 14 amino acids. Germline loops: CDR1 LNHNV, CDR2 YYDKDF (reference sequence). The CDR3 loop is CATSRGEDQETQYF. The CDR3 DNA sequence: TGTGCCACCAGCAGAGGGGAGGACCAAGAGACCCAGTACTTC.

This chain links TRBV3-1 (or the pseudogene TRBV3-2) with TRBJ1-1; no clear D. The length of the CDR3 is 14 residues. Trimming cost V 7 bases and J 0 bases, with 12 bases left between them. Germline assignment: CDR1 LGHDT and CDR2 YNNKEL (reference sequence). CDR3 DNA sequence: TGTGCCAGCACCTTGTGGCAGATGAACACTGAAGCTTTCTTT. It specifies CASTLWQMNTEAFF.

This clone turned up a few times. V gene TRBV29-1 combines with J gene TRBJ2-1, with D perhaps matching TRBD2 (6 bases). Germline V gene data show CDR1 as SQVTM and CDR2 as ANQGSEA. The CDR3 consists of 14 residues. Trimming pared 6 bases from V and 3 bases from J, leaving 15 bases between. Here the CDR3 reads CSVKPRGGYNEQFF. The CDR3 DNA sequence: TGCAGCGTCAAACCAAGGGGAGGCTACAATGAGCAGTTCTTC.

The rearrangement links TRBV2 to TRBJ1-1, with D maybe TRBD1 (6 bases). This CDR3 region has 18 residues. In germline, CDR1 is SNHLY, CDR2 FYNNEI. Trimming cost V 7 bases and J 0 bases, with 24 bases left between them. The CDR3 nucleotides are TGTGCCAGCATTGCTTTTGGACAGCACTATCCTCTGAACACTGAAGCTTTCTTT. The encoded protein is CASIAFGQHYPLNTEAFF.

This clone was seen only once. V is TRBV9 and J is TRBJ1-6; D might be TRBD1 (5 bases). The CDR3 extends over 14 amino acids. Germline V lookup: CDR1 SGDLS, CDR2 YYNGEE. The V end lost 3 bases, the J end lost 5 bases, and 9 bases lay between the germline ends. CDR3 residues: CASSGGTNNSPLHF. CDR3 DNA: TGTGCCAGCAGCGGCGGGACTAATAATTCACCCCTCCACTTT.

The chain recombines TRBV19 with TRBJ1-6; possibly TRBD1 for D (6 bases). V was cut by 3 bases and J by 5 bases, with 11 bases left in between. There are 15 residues in the CDR3. Germline V CDR1 and CDR2: LNHDA, SQIVND (reference sequence). In DNA form, the CDR3 reads TGTGCCAGTAGTATGAGGGGGTCCCATAATTCACCCCTCCACTTT. Its translation is CASSMRGSHNSPLHF.

The gene calls are TRBV29-1 and TRBJ2-7; 7 bases align to TRBD1. Germline trimming cut 5 bases from V and 1 base from J; bases unmatched to any gene: 5. This CDR3 has 13 amino acids. Germline values: CDR1 SQVTM, CDR2 ANQGSEA. CDR3 nucleotides: TGCAGCGTTCTGGCAGGGGGATCCTACGAGCAGTACTTC. It translates to CSVLAGGSYEQYF.

CDR3 sequence reads: CASSMARTSGTSTDTQYF. As DNA, the CDR3 is TGTGCCAGTAGTATGGCCAGGACTAGCGGGACTTCCACAGATACGCAGTATTTT. The chain links TRBV19 to TRBJ2-3; 12 positions match TRBD2. This CDR3 region has 18 residues. Germline values: CDR1 LNHDA, CDR2 SQIVND (reference sequence). J was trimmed by 2 bases and V by 3 bases; bases with no gene match: 9.

V usage is TRBV24-1 and J usage is TRBJ2-7; possible D gene TRBD1, 7 bases. The CDR3 has 14 amino acids. Germline assignment: CDR1 KGHDR and CDR2 SFDVKD. The V end was cut by 6 bases, the J end by 7 bases, with 18 bases between. CDR3 nucleotide sequence: TGTGCCACCAGTACTAATAGGGCGGGACAGGAGCAGTACTTC. It yields the protein CATSTNRAGQEQYF.

The V and J genes are TRBV9 and TRBJ2-3, with D maybe TRBD2 (5 bases). The CDR3 totals 15 residues. Germline-derived CDR1 and CDR2 are SGDLS and YYNGEE. Trimming cost V 2 bases and J 1 base, with 11 bases left between them. This CDR3 is CASSVGLSRTDTQYF. CDR3 bases: TGTGCCAGCAGCGTTGGACTTTCCCGCACAGATACGCAGTATTTT.

The rearrangement uses TRBV7-2 and TRBJ2-4; no reliable D call. Germline CDR1 is SGHTA and CDR2 is FQGNSA. The ends were cut back, 1 base at V and 0 bases at J, with 16 bases in the middle. The CDR3 has 18 amino acids. The CDR3 DNA reads TGTGCCAGCAGCTTAGTCCCGGTAGCAGAATTAGCCAAAAACATTCAGTACTTC. This gives the protein CASSLVPVAELAKNIQYF.

The chain joins TRBV30 to TRBJ2-2, with D possibly TRBD2 on 6 matching bases. CDR3 length: 12 amino acids. The ends were cut back, 2 bases at V and 6 bases at J, with 7 bases in the middle. Per germline, CDR1 GTSNPN and CDR2 SVGIG (reference sequence). CDR3 protein: CAWSRRAGELFF. DNA of the CDR3: TGTGCCTGGAGTAGGAGGGCCGGGGAGCTGTTTTTT. The full variable domain, in which reference TRBV30 and TRBJ2-2 provide the parts outside the CDR3, is SQTIHQWPATLVQPVGSPLSLECTVEGTSNPNLYWYRQAAGRGLQLLFYSVGIGQISSEVPQNLSASRPQDRQFILSSKKLLLSDSGFYLCAWSRRAGELFFGEGSRLTVL.

This chain joins TRBV7-2 and TRBJ1-5, with D hard to call. Trimming took off 1 base at V and 7 bases at J, with 8 bases between the two ends. The CDR3 runs to 13 residues. CDR1 is SGHTA and CDR2 is FQGNSA in the germline V gene. The CDR3 sequence is CASSLEAGQPQHF. The CDR3 DNA reads as TGTGCCAGCAGCTTAGAGGCGGGCCAGCCCCAGCATTTT.

The chain couples TRBV5-1 to TRBJ2-7, with 11 nucleotides matching TRBD2. CDR1 and CDR2 from the germline V gene are SGHRS and YFSETQ. V shed 0 bases, J shed 9 bases, and the junction held 5 bases outside the gene matches. CDR3 length: 14 residues. The CDR3 spells CASSLVTSGTGQYF. DNA of the CDR3: TGCGCCAGCAGCTTGGTGACTAGCGGGACGGGGCAGTACTTC.

This clone appeared a few times. The chain uses TRBV4-2 and TRBJ1-1; possibly TRBD1 for D (6 bases). This CDR3 spans 13 amino acids. V dropped 10 bases and J dropped 3 bases, with 15 bases sitting between them. CDR1 and CDR2 (germline): LGHNA, YNFKEQ. The CDR3 DNA is TGTGCCACCCGCCAGGGGCGTCACACTGAAGCTTTCTTT. It translates to CATRQGRHTEAFF.

This CDR3 is CASSNNPYEQYF. The CDR3 DNA follows: TGTGCCAGCAGCAACAACCCCTACGAGCAGTACTTC. The rearrangement joins TRBV7-9 to TRBJ2-7; D gene uncertain. The CDR3 extends over 12 amino acids. Trimming left V 5 bases short and J 2 bases short, with 7 bases between. The germline gives CDR1 SEHNR, CDR2 FQNEAQ (reference sequence).

This clone has only one observation. V gene TRBV14 combines with J gene TRBJ1-2; no firm D call. Deletions cut 2 bases from V and 5 bases from J, with 12 bases between. This CDR3 contains 14 residues. Germline lookup yields CDR1 SGHDN and CDR2 FVKESK. The CDR3 DNA follows: TGTGCCAGCAGCCAAAAAATTGGCCTTTATGGCTACACCTTC. Translating gives CASSQKIGLYGYTF.

This sequence joins TRBV7-9 and TRBJ2-7; 8 positions agree with TRBD2. J lost 5 bases, V lost 4 bases, and 4 bases had no gene match. Looked up from germline, CDR1 is SEHNR and CDR2 is FQNEAQ (reference sequence). The CDR3 spans 13 residues. CDR3 DNA: TGTGCCAGCAGCTCAAGCGGGAGCAACGAGCAGTACTTC. This encodes CASSSSGSNEQYF.

This chain connects TRBV6-5 to TRBJ2-3, with D maybe TRBD1 (5 bases). Trimming removed 2 bases from V and 11 bases from J, with 11 bases in between. This CDR3 is built from 12 residues. Germline CDR1 reads MNHEY; CDR2 reads SVGAGI. The CDR3 loop is CASSYGAEQQYF. The CDR3 DNA reads TGTGCCAGCAGTTACGGGGCGGAGCAGCAGTATTTT.

The chain recombines TRBV6-2 or TRBV6-3 with TRBJ2-3; maybe TRBD1 (6 bases). The ends were cut back, 6 bases at V and 0 bases at J, with 16 bases in the middle. In germline, CDR1 is MNHEY, CDR2 SVGEGT. This CDR3 has 16 residues. The CDR3 coding sequence is TGTGCCAGCAGCCGCCGACAGGCCCCCAGCACAGATACGCAGTATTTT. This codes for CASSRRQAPSTDTQYF.

The J gene is TRBJ2-3, the V gene TRBV5-4, with a weak D call TRBD2 (5 bases). CDR3 length: 14 amino acids. V was trimmed by 3 bases and J by 2 bases, leaving 10 bases between them. CDR1 and CDR2 from the germline V gene are SGHNT and YYREEE (reference sequence). Here the CDR3 reads CASSSGGYTDTQYF. CDR3 DNA sequence: TGTGCCAGCAGCTCTGGAGGATACACAGATACGCAGTATTTT.

This chain connects TRBV6-1 to TRBJ1-2; 8 bases are a match to TRBD1. This CDR3 is 16 amino acids long. From germline, CDR1 is MNHNS and CDR2 SASEGT. The V gene end was trimmed by 2 bases and the J gene end by 5 bases; junction bases not matched to a gene: 10. CDR3 region: CASSEMTTGQAYGYTF. CDR3 DNA: TGTGCCAGCAGTGAAATGACAACGGGACAGGCTTATGGCTACACCTTC.

The rearrangement joins TRBV7-9 to TRBJ1-6; 7 bases fit TRBD1. The ends lost 4 bases at V and 7 bases at J; junction bases unmatched: 7. Per the germline V gene, CDR1 is SEHNR and CDR2 is FQNEAQ (reference sequence). This CDR3 contains 15 residues. DNA of the CDR3: TGTGCCAGCAGCTACGACAGGGTAGGAAATTCACCCCTCCACTTT. The encoded protein is CASSYDRVGNSPLHF.

This sequence joins TRBV5-4 and TRBJ2-2, with D maybe TRBD2 (5 bases). Germline assignment: CDR1 SGHNT and CDR2 YYREEE (reference sequence). The CDR3 loop spans 14 amino acids. The V and J ends lost 2 bases and 3 bases respectively, with 8 bases between them. The DNA of the CDR3 is TGTGCCAGCAGCTTCCAACTAGACACCGGGGAGCTGTTTTTT. This codes for CASSFQLDTGELFF.

The chain recombines TRBV4-3 with TRBJ2-2; weak D call: TRBD2 (5 bases). Germline assignment: CDR1 LGHNA and CDR2 YSLEER. The CDR3 consists of 16 residues. V was shortened by 0 bases and J by 3 bases, with 11 bases between the two germline ends. CDR3 region: CASSQDSGVDTGELFF. The CDR3 coding sequence is TGCGCCAGCAGCCAAGATTCCGGGGTGGACACCGGGGAGCTGTTTTTT.

Ten or more counts support this clone. The chain combines TRBV19 with TRBJ2-1, with 9 bases matching TRBD2. V shed 3 bases, J shed 15 bases, and the junction held 9 bases outside the gene matches. CDR3 length: 13 residues. In germline, CDR1 is LNHDA, CDR2 SQIVND (reference sequence). The CDR3 DNA reads TGTGCCAGTAGTATTAAGGCGGGGGGGCATCTGTTCTTC. The encoded protein is CASSIKAGGHLFF.

The V call is TRBV6-2 or TRBV6-3, the J call TRBJ1-4; 8 bases map to TRBD1. Germline CDR1 reads MNHEY; CDR2 reads SVGEGT. This CDR3 region has 15 residues. Unmatched junction bases numbered 2, after V lost 5 bases and J lost 0 bases. Here the CDR3 reads CASSPGGATNEKLFF. CDR3 coding DNA: TGTGCCAGCAGTCCAGGGGGCGCAACTAATGAAAAACTGTTTTTT.

The rearrangement uses TRBV29-1 and TRBJ2-3; TRBD2 might be the D (6 bases). V lost 2 bases and J 6 bases, leaving 21 bases between the germline ends. Germline CDR1 SQVTM, CDR2 ANQGSEA. This CDR3 spans 16 amino acids. CDR3 bases: TGCAGCGTTGAAAATGGTTGGGGGGACGTATCTGATACGCAGTATTTT. Its translation is CSVENGWGDVSDTQYF.

The V and J genes are TRBV5-1 and TRBJ1-6, with D unresolved. V was pared by 4 bases and J by 5 bases, with 19 bases between. CDR1 and CDR2 from the germline V gene are SGHRS and YFSETQ. The CDR3 has 17 amino acids. The CDR3 protein is CASSLAFSGLNNSPLHF. Written as DNA, the CDR3 is TGCGCCAGCAGCCTCGCCTTTTCAGGACTGAATAATTCACCCCTCCACTTT.